The next 2 T cell receptor beta chains were all read from a single sample in a study of a mutant IDH1 vaccine in newly diagnosed glioma. The method was immunoSEQ multiplex PCR; TCRdb's version includes in-frame clones alone and lacks a portion of them. Counted here are 95,000 to 100,000 clones, over 85% occurring once; the ten biggest clones make up roughly 0.6%. The time point here: baseline, week 1 (first vaccination visit). Treatment defined: pre-vaccination baseline after standard-of-care therapy. The specimen comprised PBMCs, sampled from a glioma patient treated with radiotherapy, temozolomide or both. Receptors originate from a woman between 45 and 60 years old with glioma.

The chain joins TRBV5-1 to TRBJ2-4, with D maybe TRBD2 (5 bases). CDR1 is SGHRS, CDR2 YFSETQ, per germline. The CDR3 length is 18 residues. The germline V and J ends were trimmed by 3 bases and 6 bases, with 25 bases remaining between them. The CDR3 loop is CASSSDHSRWRMGNIQYF. The CDR3, as DNA: TGCGCCAGCAGCTCCGACCACTCGAGATGGAGGATGGGAAACATTCAGTACTTC.

Details on this clone: In the same sample, other DNA sequences code for this CDR3. V is TRBV9 and J is TRBJ1-3, with TRBD1 matching over 11 bases. With 4 bases clipped from V and 3 bases from J, the junction kept 3 bases outside the gene matches. The CDR3 consists of 15 residues. Germline assignment: CDR1 SGDLS and CDR2 YYNGEE. The CDR3 here is CASSKGTGGGNTIYF. The CDR3 DNA reads as TGTGCCAGCAGCAAGGGGACAGGGGGTGGAAACACCATATATTTT.